This T cell receptor (beta chain) was sequenced for a study of blood T cell repertoires in COVID-19. This clone appeared a single time. The CDR3 loop spans 13 amino acids. Per the germline V gene, CDR1 is MNHNY and CDR2 is SVGAGI (reference sequence). V shed 7 bases and J shed 4 bases, with 11 bases lying between them. Sequencing used immunoSEQ multiplex PCR; TCRdb keeps in-frame clones, though not all of them. The table includes 55,000 to 75,000 clones, about 90% detected once. This chain uses TRBV6-6 with TRBJ1-5; D ambiguous. The clonotype was recovered from a human donor in a cohort sampled during active COVID-19. The specimen sequenced was peripheral blood. The CDR3 reads CASTTVGNQPQHF. The DNA for the CDR3 is TGTGCCAGCACCACCGTCGGTAATCAGCCCCAGCATTTT.